These T cell receptor beta chains were read from a single sample in a study of OX40 agonist ivuxolimab in advanced cancers. Method: immunoSEQ multiplex PCR; TCRdb's copy keeps in-frame clones and lacks some. This table has tens of thousands of clones, roughly four fifths appearing once. Sequencing used CD4+ or CD8+ T cells sorted from blood, obtained in a trial of the OX40 agonist ivuxolimab. Source of these receptors: an adult with an advanced solid tumor such as melanoma, head and neck, liver or kidney cancer. Both conserved end residues are part of each CDR3. The D gene is left open where the match is weak. Expanded clones get a size class; other rows say once, few or many, or leave the size out.

.	TRBV7-2	13	.	TRBJ2-2	TGTGCCAGCAGCCTGGACCGCTTCGGGGAGCTGTTTTTT	CASSLDRFGELFF
TRBD1	TRBV7-2	14	few	TRBJ1-1	TGTGCCAGCAGTAGACAGGGGGGGAACACTGAAGCTTTCTTT	CASSRQGGNTEAFF
.	TRBV19	15	.	TRBJ1-3	TGTGCCAGTAGTGCCGACAGAAGCTCTGGAAACACCATATATTTT	CASSADRSSGNTIYF
TRBD1	TRBV19	15	few	TRBJ1-1	TGTGCCAGTAGTGTCCGGGACAGGGGGGATCATGAAGCTTTCTTT	CASSVRDRGDHEAFF
TRBD2	TRBV2	16	.	TRBJ2-1	TGTGCCAGCAAAGGTGGACTAGCGGGGAGCCACAATGAGCAGTTCTTC	CASKGGLAGSHNEQFF
.	TRBV18	15	once	TRBJ1-2	TGTGCCAGCTCACCGGAAAAAGGGGGTTATTATGGCTACACCTTC	CASSPEKGGYYGYTF
TRBD1	TRBV27	15	.	TRBJ2-1	TGTGCCAGCAGTTTCCGGACAGGGGGCATTGATGAGCAGTTCTTC	CASSFRTGGIDEQFF
.	TRBV2	15	.	TRBJ2-2	TGTGCCAGTGGGGTGGGAGCGGTGGGCACCGGGGAGCTGTTTTTT	CASGVGAVGTGELFF
.	TRBV21-1	17	few	TRBJ1-4	TGTGCCAGCAGTACGTGTATCAGGGACTCAACTAATGAAAAACTGTTTTTT	CASSTCIRDSTNEKLFF
.	TRBV19	17	.	TRBJ2-2	TGTGCCGCGACCTTCAATTTCAGGGAGATTAGATCCGGGGAGCTGTTTTTT	CAATFNFREIRSGELFF
.	TRBV6-6	14	.	TRBJ2-7	TGTGCCAGCAGTTACACTGGACAGTCCTACGAGCAGTACTTC	CASSYTGQSYEQYF
.	TRBV2	15	few	TRBJ1-5	TGTGCCAGCAGTCCGGATCCTAATAGCAATCAGCCCCAGCATTTT	CASSPDPNSNQPQHF
TRBD2	TRBV7-2	15	.	TRBJ2-1	TGTGCCAGCAGCACAGCACTAGCGGGGAGCAATGAGCAGTTCTTC	CASSTALAGSNEQFF
TRBD2	TRBV7-2	16	once	TRBJ2-7	TGTGCCAGCAGCCGGGAGGTGGGACTAGCGGATCCGAAGCAGTACTTC	CASSREVGLADPKQYF
.	TRBV19	15	few	TRBJ1-2	TGTGCCAGTAGGGACCATTCCGGGTCCTCCTATGGCTACACCTTC	CASRDHSGSSYGYTF
.	TRBV27	13	few	TRBJ2-2	TGTGCCAGCAGTTACAAGGGCCCCGGGGAGCTGTTTTTT	CASSYKGPGELFF
TRBD1	TRBV7-3	15	.	TRBJ2-2	TGTGCCAGCAGCGCCTTGACAGGGGACACCGGGGAGCTGTTTTTT	CASSALTGDTGELFF
.	TRBV5-1	16	once	TRBJ2-2	TGCGCCAGCAGCCGGACGCCCCTGACCCCTCCGGGGGAGCTGTTTTTT	CASSRTPLTPPGELFF
TRBD1	TRBV7-2	16	.	TRBJ2-2	TGTGCCAGCAGCTTAGAAGGGACAGGGGTTACCGGGGAGCTGTTTTTT	CASSLEGTGVTGELFF
TRBD1	TRBV6-5	12	few	TRBJ1-2	TGTGCCAGCAGCCGACAGGGGAATGGCTACACCTTC	CASSRQGNGYTF
.	TRBV5-1	15	.	TRBJ2-1	TGCGCCAGCAGCTTGGCGGGGGGCCCGTGGGATGAGCAGTTCTTC	CASSLAGGPWDEQFF
.	TRBV4-3	13	few	TRBJ2-7	TGCGCCAGCAGCCAAAGTACACAATACGAGCAGTACTTC	CASSQSTQYEQYF
TRBD2	TRBV6-1	15	few	TRBJ2-5	TGTGCCAGCAGTGCGACTAGCGCCTGGACGGAGACCCAGTACTTC	CASSATSAWTETQYF
.	TRBV18	15	.	TRBJ2-6	TGTGCCAGCTCCTTACGGGACTCTGGGGCCAACGTCCTGACTTTC	CASSLRDSGANVLTF
.	TRBV7-9	13	.	TRBJ1-1	TGTGCCAGCAGCTTGGGGCAGGGCCTTGAAGCTTTCTTT	CASSLGQGLEAFF
.	TRBV5-1	14	once	TRBJ2-2	TGCGCCAGCAGCTTGATGTTTTTCACCGGGGAGCTGTTTTTT	CASSLMFFTGELFF